Given below is one TCR beta chain in context. Germline-derived CDR1 and CDR2 are MNHNY and SVGAGI (reference sequence). The CDR3 is 14 residues long. Trimming cost V 2 bases and J 4 bases; bases outside gene matches: 3. This specimen belongs to a study of blood T cell repertoires in COVID-19. For the study at large: Collection of acute and convalescent COVID-19 samples took place in the United States, Italy and Spain. The analysed material was cDNA or gDNA that came from T cells, B-cell-depleted T cells, or PBMCs.

In the study's own analysis: Estimation of nucleated cell counts relied on the amplification of reference gene primers. Libraries were prepared by immunoSEQ multiplex PCR; TCRdb keeps only in-frame clonotypes and omits some of them. Clone size and V and J calls were adopted from that table, with D and trimming inferred from the DNA. The sample records 250,000 to 350,000 clones, roughly 87% being singletons. This chain uses TRBV6-6 with TRBJ2-7; 9 bases are shared with TRBD1. The sequenced sample was peripheral blood. This receptor was taken from a man younger than 35 with active or convalescent COVID-19. Here the CDR3 reads CASSYGTGLYEQYF. The CDR3 DNA reads as TGTGCCAGCAGTTACGGGACAGGGCTATACGAGCAGTACTTC.